These T cell receptor beta chains were read from a single sample in a study of cytomegalovirus exposure and HLA in healthy donors. Assay used: immunoSEQ multiplex PCR; TCRdb lists only in-frame clones, some missing. The table lists around 140,000 clones, 65% to 85% of them singletons. Sequenced input: PBMCs. These receptor sequences come from a male donor in good health and CMV-seronegative. CDR3s include the opening cysteine and the closing phenylalanine or tryptophan. Only part of the rows carry a size: once, few, many, or a class if the clone is expanded.

cdr3_length	v_call	clone_size	cdr3_aa
16	TRBV7-8	-	CASSPTTELEANVLTF
16	TRBV21-1	-	CASSGSYRGPFYGYTF
13	TRBV25-1	-	CASSDDRSYEQYF
16	TRBV4-3	-	CASSQAWTGAGETQYF
14	TRBV4-3	-	CASSQERGSREQYF
16	TRBV7-9	-	CASSLRGTGRTNTIYF
15	TRBV2	-	CASSDPPSGNNEQFF
16	TRBV19	once	CASRPGQGSGANVLTF
18	TRBV5-1	-	CASSFGPYSTGDTGELFF
15	TRBV7-3	-	CASSLVQLAGGGQYF
15	TRBV19	-	CASTPQLAEQETQYF
15	TRBV7-9	-	CASSRLAMSTDTQYF
15	TRBV19	-	CASSIDRGAGNEQYF
16	TRBV15	-	CATSPRTGGGNQPQHF
13	TRBV6-5	once	CASQPQGREKLFF